Sequencing of this TCR beta chain was carried out in a study of blood T cell repertoires in COVID-19. Methods used by the authors: Cell counts per sample came from amplifying reference gene primers. Sequencing used immunoSEQ multiplex PCR; TCRdb keeps in-frame clones, though not all of them. The DNA was the basis for D and trimming; V, J and clone size are from that table. The data hold around 80,000 clones, with 75% to 90% observed a single time. J was trimmed by 1 base and V by 5 bases; bases with no gene match: 9. This CDR3 contains 18 residues. Germline-derived CDR1 and CDR2 are LGHNT and FRNRAP. This chain links TRBV12-5 with TRBJ1-5; 12 bases agree with TRBD1. This receptor was obtained from a man aged 60 to 69 with acute or convalescent COVID-19. Sequencing was done on a sample of peripheral blood. The CDR3 nucleotides are TGTGCTAGTGGTCCCCCGGTGGGACAGGGGGCGAGCAATCAGCCCCAGCATTTT. Its translation is CASGPPVGQGASNQPQHF.